The sample holds many counts of the clone carrying this T cell receptor (beta chain). Its cognate antigen is unknown. The data were obtained in a study of early T cells in non-severe SARS-CoV-2 infection. Across the study: It was bulk RNA from unsorted whole blood that was sequenced, and the chains were unpaired.

Study results and limitations: VDJdb matching favored anti-spike CD8 responses, missing private and CD4 specificities.

V was shortened by 0 bases and J by 0 bases, with 10 bases between the two germline ends. The germline CDR1 and CDR2 sequences are WNHNN and SYGVQD (reference sequence). The CDR3 extends over 16 amino acids. Each cDNA molecule carried a unique molecular identifier. TCRdb fed the 5' RACE reads into MiXCR, producing one record per CDR3 protein. In the table there are more than 60,000 distinct CDR3 sequences, 4.9% of which are singletons. This TCR came from an adult who was a healthcare worker with PCR-confirmed SARS-CoV-2 infection or an uninfected control (not recorded which). Sequencing was carried out using whole blood. The J gene is TRBJ2-3, the V gene TRBV10-1; perhaps TRBD2 as D (6 bases). The CDR3, as DNA: TGCGCCAGCAGTGAGTCGAGGAGCGGGAGCACAGATACGCAGTATTTT. It is translated as CASSESRSGSTDTQYF.